This is a list of T cell receptor beta chains from one sample in a study of siplizumab effects on memory and regulatory T cells. TCRdb's table, derived via immunoSEQ multiplex PCR, lists solely in-frame clones and lacks some. The sample lists over 100,000 clones, 92% occurring once. What was sequenced was Tregs sorted from blood. The source is a human donor in good health. Each CDR3 is given with its conserved first and last residue. Each record gives: J gene, clone size, V gene, D gene, CDR3 protein, CDR3 DNA. The D gene is left open where the match is weak. Size is omitted from some rows. Given values are once, few, many or a class for expanded clones.

J gene: TRBJ1-5
clone size: .
V gene: TRBV10-3
D gene: .
CDR3 protein: CAISDGGGFLNQPQHF
CDR3 DNA: TGTGCCATCAGTGATGGGGGAGGGTTCCTTAATCAGCCCCAGCATTTT

J gene: TRBJ1-6
clone size: once
V gene: TRBV5-4
D gene: TRBD1
CDR3 protein: CASSGGTGPNPRNSPLHF
CDR3 DNA: TGTGCCAGCAGCGGAGGGACAGGCCCGAACCCGCGGAATTCACCCCTCCACTTT

J gene: TRBJ2-1
clone size: once
V gene: TRBV2
D gene: .
CDR3 protein: CASSEDGGAYNEQFF
CDR3 DNA: TGTGCCAGCAGTGAAGACGGGGGTGCGTACAATGAGCAGTTCTTC

J gene: TRBJ1-2
clone size: .
V gene: TRBV5-8
D gene: TRBD1
CDR3 protein: CASSRDRGSNYGYTF
CDR3 DNA: TGTGCCAGCAGCCGGGACAGGGGCAGTAACTATGGCTACACCTTC

J gene: TRBJ1-2
clone size: .
V gene: TRBV6-5
D gene: TRBD1
CDR3 protein: CASRPYRGRGYGYTF
CDR3 DNA: TGTGCCAGCAGGCCTTACAGGGGGCGCGGGTATGGCTACACCTTC

J gene: TRBJ1-1
clone size: .
V gene: TRBV10-3
D gene: .
CDR3 protein: CAVQSGWDTEAFF
CDR3 DNA: TGTGCCGTCCAATCAGGGTGGGACACTGAAGCTTTCTTT

J gene: TRBJ2-7
clone size: .
V gene: TRBV6-5
D gene: .
CDR3 protein: CASSYLRNSYEQYF
CDR3 DNA: TGTGCCAGCAGTTACCTCAGGAACTCCTACGAGCAGTACTTC

J gene: TRBJ2-2
clone size: .
V gene: TRBV7-9
D gene: TRBD2
CDR3 protein: CASRLRLAGGSGELFF
CDR3 DNA: TGTGCCAGCAGACTCAGACTAGCGGGGGGATCCGGGGAGCTGTTTTTT

J gene: TRBJ1-4
clone size: .
V gene: TRBV19
D gene: .
CDR3 protein: CASSIDGRPNEKLFF
CDR3 DNA: TGTGCCAGTAGTATAGATGGTAGACCGAATGAAAAACTGTTTTTT

J gene: TRBJ2-5
clone size: .
V gene: TRBV20-1
D gene: .
CDR3 protein: CSARGSGTQYF
CDR3 DNA: TGCAGTGCTCGGGGGTCGGGGACCCAGTACTTC

J gene: TRBJ1-4
clone size: few
V gene: TRBV5-1
D gene: .
CDR3 protein: CASRGQDGEKLFF
CDR3 DNA: TGCGCCAGCAGAGGGCAGGACGGAGAAAAACTGTTTTTT

J gene: TRBJ1-4
clone size: .
V gene: TRBV9
D gene: .
CDR3 protein: CASSVEPINEKLFF
CDR3 DNA: TGTGCCAGCAGCGTAGAACCCATTAACGAAAAACTGTTTTTT

J gene: TRBJ1-5
clone size: .
V gene: TRBV7-9
D gene: .
CDR3 protein: CASSLGQNQPQHF
CDR3 DNA: TGTGCCAGCAGCTTAGGCCAGAATCAGCCCCAGCATTTT

J gene: TRBJ1-2
clone size: .
V gene: TRBV6-1
D gene: TRBD1
CDR3 protein: CATKGQGIYGYTF
CDR3 DNA: TGTGCCACCAAGGGACAGGGCATCTATGGCTACACCTTC

J gene: TRBJ1-3
clone size: .
V gene: TRBV6-5
D gene: .
CDR3 protein: CASSYGGTENTIYF
CDR3 DNA: TGTGCCAGCAGTTACGGGGGGACGGAAAACACCATATATTTT

J gene: TRBJ1-2
clone size: .
V gene: TRBV29-1
D gene: TRBD1
CDR3 protein: CSVGDRGTNYGYTF
CDR3 DNA: TGCAGCGTTGGGGACAGGGGTACAAACTATGGCTACACCTTC

J gene: TRBJ1-2
clone size: .
V gene: TRBV4-2
D gene: TRBD1
CDR3 protein: CASSLETGDDYGYTF
CDR3 DNA: TGTGCCAGCAGCCTAGAGACAGGGGACGACTATGGCTACACCTTC

J gene: TRBJ2-3
clone size: .
V gene: TRBV10-3
D gene: .
CDR3 protein: CAIRGTSTDTQYF
CDR3 DNA: TGTGCCATCAGAGGGACAAGCACAGATACGCAGTATTTT

J gene: TRBJ1-1
clone size: .
V gene: TRBV5-1
D gene: TRBD1
CDR3 protein: CASSLGTGTKAFF
CDR3 DNA: TGCGCCAGCAGCTTGGGGACAGGGACCAAAGCTTTCTTT

J gene: TRBJ1-5
clone size: .
V gene: TRBV19
D gene: .
CDR3 protein: CASSIGLPGSNNQPQHF
CDR3 DNA: TGTGCCAGTAGTATCGGTCTCCCGGGCAGCAACAATCAGCCCCAGCATTTT

J gene: TRBJ2-5
clone size: .
V gene: TRBV19
D gene: .
CDR3 protein: CASSRRIGHLSRVETQYF
CDR3 DNA: TGTGCCAGTAGTAGGAGAATCGGACACCTTAGCAGGGTTGAGACCCAGTACTTC

J gene: TRBJ2-6
clone size: .
V gene: TRBV5-1
D gene: .
CDR3 protein: CASSLGGGPNSGANVLTF
CDR3 DNA: TGCGCCAGCAGCTTGGGCGGCGGCCCCAACTCTGGGGCCAACGTCCTGACTTTC

J gene: TRBJ2-4
clone size: few
V gene: TRBV5-1
D gene: .
CDR3 protein: CASSPSAGNLAKNIQYF
CDR3 DNA: TGCGCCAGCAGCCCTTCAGCCGGGAACCTAGCCAAAAACATTCAGTACTTC

J gene: TRBJ2-7
clone size: many
V gene: TRBV18
D gene: .
CDR3 protein: CASSPLSSSYEQYF
CDR3 DNA: TGTGCCAGCTCACCACTATCAAGCTCCTACGAGCAGTACTTC

J gene: TRBJ2-7
clone size: few
V gene: TRBV6-5
D gene: .
CDR3 protein: CASSSRGGTLYEQYF
CDR3 DNA: TGTGCCAGCAGTTCTCGGGGAGGGACACTCTACGAGCAGTACTTC

J gene: TRBJ1-2
clone size: .
V gene: TRBV5-4
D gene: .
CDR3 protein: CASSSRGSDYGYTF
CDR3 DNA: TGTGCCAGCAGCTCTCGGGGCTCGGACTATGGCTACACCTTC

J gene: TRBJ2-7
clone size: medium-sized
V gene: TRBV7-9
D gene: .
CDR3 protein: CASSPDGRRGYYEQYF
CDR3 DNA: TGTGCCAGCAGCCCGGACGGAAGGAGGGGCTACTACGAGCAGTACTTC

J gene: TRBJ2-1
clone size: .
V gene: TRBV18
D gene: .
CDR3 protein: CASSPTGEQFF
CDR3 DNA: TGTGCCAGCTCACCCACCGGTGAGCAGTTCTTC